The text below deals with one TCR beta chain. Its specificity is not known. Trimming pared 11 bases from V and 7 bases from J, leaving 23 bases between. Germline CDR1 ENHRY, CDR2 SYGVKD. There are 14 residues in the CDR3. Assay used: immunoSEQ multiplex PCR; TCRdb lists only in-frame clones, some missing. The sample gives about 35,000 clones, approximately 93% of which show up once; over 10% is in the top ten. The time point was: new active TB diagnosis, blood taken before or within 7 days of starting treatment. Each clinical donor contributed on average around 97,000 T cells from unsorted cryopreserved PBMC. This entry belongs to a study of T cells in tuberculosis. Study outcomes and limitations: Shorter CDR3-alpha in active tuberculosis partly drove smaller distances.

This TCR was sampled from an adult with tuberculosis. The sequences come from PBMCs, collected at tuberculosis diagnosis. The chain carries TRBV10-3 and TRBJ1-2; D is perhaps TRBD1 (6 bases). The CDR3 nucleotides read TGTGCCCCCCCCGTGAGGGGGTGGATAGGTGGCTACACCTTC. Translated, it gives CAPPVRGWIGGYTF.